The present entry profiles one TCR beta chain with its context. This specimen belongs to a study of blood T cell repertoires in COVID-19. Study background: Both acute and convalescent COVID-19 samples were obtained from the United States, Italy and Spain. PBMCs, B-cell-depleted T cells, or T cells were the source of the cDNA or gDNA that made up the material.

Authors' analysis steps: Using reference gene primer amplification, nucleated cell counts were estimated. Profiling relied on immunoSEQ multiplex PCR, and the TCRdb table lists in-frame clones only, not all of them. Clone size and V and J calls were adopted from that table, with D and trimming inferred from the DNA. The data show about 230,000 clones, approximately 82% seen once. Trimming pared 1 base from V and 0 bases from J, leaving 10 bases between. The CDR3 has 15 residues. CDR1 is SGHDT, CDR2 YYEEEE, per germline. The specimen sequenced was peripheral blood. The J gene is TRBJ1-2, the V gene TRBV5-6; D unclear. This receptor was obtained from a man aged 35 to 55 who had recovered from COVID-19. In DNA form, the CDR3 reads TGTGCCAGCAGCTTGATTGGGAGGACTAACTATGGCTACACCTTC. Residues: CASSLIGRTNYGYTF.